The 27 T cell receptor beta chains reported below all come from one sample, sequenced in a study of follicular helper T cells after annual influenza vaccination. The time point is: 2015-2016 season, pre-vaccination. Here immunoSEQ multiplex PCR was the method, and the copy in TCRdb shows in-frame clones only, minus some. The profile shows about 9,300 clones, 80% to 90% of them singletons. The specimen comprised CXCR5+ CD38- circulating T follicular helper cells from blood, sampled on the day of influenza vaccination. Indicated subset: circulating Tfh, non-naive CD4+CXCR5+PD-1+ (ICOS+CD38+ or ICOS-CD38-). The source is an adult who received the influenza vaccine.

This clone was seen only once. The CDR3 DNA reads TGCAGTGGTCAGACAGGGATTGAGCAGTTCTTC. Residues: CSGQTGIEQFF. V is TRBV20-1 and J is TRBJ2-1; TRBD1 matches 7 bases. The CDR3 covers 11 residues. V shed 7 bases, J shed 9 bases, and the junction held 6 bases outside the gene matches. Germline V CDR1 and CDR2: DFQATT, SNEGSKA (reference sequence).

V and J are TRBV6-5 and TRBJ1-2; 8 nucleotides match TRBD1. The junction had 2 bases not matched to a gene; V was cut back by 5 bases and J by 0 bases. There are 14 residues in the CDR3. Germline CDR1 MNHEY, CDR2 SVGAGI. Written as DNA, the CDR3 is TGTGCCAGCAGTCGGACAGGGCCTAACTATGGCTACACCTTC. Encoded protein: CASSRTGPNYGYTF.

This chain uses TRBV30 with TRBJ2-3; D uncertain. The V gene's germline CDR1 is GTSNPN and CDR2 SVGIG (reference sequence). Trimming left V 0 bases short and J 2 bases short, with 9 bases between. The CDR3 is 14 residues long. The CDR3 protein is CAWSVGSYTDTQYF. The CDR3 DNA is TGTGCCTGGAGTGTAGGTAGTTACACAGATACGCAGTATTTT.

V and J are TRBV21-1 and TRBJ1-4; TRBD1, as called in the table, went unchecked against the DNA. TRBV21-1 represents a pseudogene. This CDR3 is built from 15 residues. The CDR3, as DNA: TGTGCCAGGAGTTGGGGGACAGCAGTTAATGAAAAACTGTTTTTT. Amino acids: CARSWGTAVNEKLFF.

A note on this clone: A junction boundary mismatches the germline segment, possibly from a read error. This chain connects TRBV7-9 to TRBJ1-2; no clear D. Germline V gene sequence: CDR1 SEHNR, CDR2 FQNEAQ (reference sequence). This CDR3 comprises 11 residues. The CDR3 reads CASSSGSRAIF. CDR3 nucleotide sequence: TGTGCCAGCAGCTCAGGCTCGAGGGCCATCTTC.

V usage is TRBV2 and J usage is TRBJ1-2, with no clear D. The CDR3 length is 13 residues. Germline CDR1 and CDR2: SNHLY and FYNNEI. V shed 2 bases and J shed 1 base, with 5 bases lying between them. In nucleotides, the CDR3 is TGTGCCAGCAGTGAATACGGTAACTATGGCTACACCTTC. As protein: CASSEYGNYGYTF.

Here the CDR3 reads CASTGDANTGELFF. Written as DNA, the CDR3 is TGTGCCAGCACGGGTGACGCGAACACCGGGGAGCTGTTTTTT. This chain connects TRBV2 to TRBJ2-2; no reliable D call. Germline V CDR1 and CDR2: SNHLY, FYNNEI. The CDR3 is 14 amino acids. V lost 7 bases and J 0 bases, leaving 9 bases between the germline ends.

To note about this clone: Other DNA sequences from this sample encode an identical CDR3 as well. V is TRBV7-9 and J is TRBJ2-2, with 7 nucleotides matching TRBD1. This CDR3 has 15 amino acids. Germline V CDR1 and CDR2: SEHNR, FQNEAQ (reference sequence). Trimming cost V 3 bases and J 5 bases; bases outside gene matches: 6. The CDR3 protein is CASSFSGGRTGELFF. Here the CDR3 DNA reads TGTGCCAGCAGCTTCTCAGGGGGTCGGACCGGGGAGCTGTTTTTT.

This rearrangement joins TRBV5-1 to TRBJ2-2; 9 bases map to TRBD2. Per germline, CDR1 SGHRS and CDR2 YFSETQ. The junction had 7 bases not matched to a gene; V was cut back by 4 bases and J by 3 bases. The CDR3 length is 16 residues. In nucleotides, the CDR3 is TGCGCCAGCAGCGCTAGCGGGGCCCCATACACCGGGGAGCTGTTTTTT. Encoded protein: CASSASGAPYTGELFF. The full variable domain, completed using reference TRBV5-1 and TRBJ2-2, is KAGVTQTPRYLIKTRGQQVTLSCSPISGHRSVSWYQQTPGQGLQFLFEYFSETQRNKGNFPGRFSGRQFSNSRSEMNVSTLELGDSALYLCASSASGAPYTGELFFGEGSRLTVL.

The chain combines TRBV11-2 with TRBJ1-1; 8 bases agree with TRBD1. Germline V CDR1 and CDR2: SGHAT, FQNNGV. CDR3 length: 14 residues. The V segment lost 5 bases and the J segment 2 bases; nucleotides outside the gene matches: 4. CDR3 sequence reads: CASSAGQVNTEAFF. CDR3 in DNA: TGTGCCAGCAGCGCGGGACAGGTTAACACTGAAGCTTTCTTT. Full variable domain (remainder filled in from reference TRBV11-2 and TRBJ1-1): EAGVAQSPRYKIIEKRQSVAFWCNPISGHATLYWYQQILGQGPKLLIQFQNNGVVDDSQLPKDRFSAERLKGVDSTLKIQPAKLEDSAVYLCASSAGQVNTEAFFGQGTRLTVV.

The CDR3 is CASSLTSTGAGDEKLFF. The CDR3 DNA reads TGTGCCAGCAGCTTAACAAGTACGGGGGCAGGAGACGAAAAACTGTTTTTT. The chain has TRBV7-2 and TRBJ1-4; weak D call: TRBD1 (6 bases). The germline V gene has CDR1 SGHTA and CDR2 FQGNSA. The CDR3 sequence is 17 residues long. V gave up 2 bases and J gave up 8 bases, with 21 bases separating them.

The genes are TRBV7-3 and TRBJ2-6; D unclear. Germline values: CDR1 SGHTA, CDR2 FQGTGA. This CDR3 is built from 14 residues. V lost 5 bases, J lost 3 bases, and 8 bases lay in between. CDR3 loop: CASSPKLGANVLTF. CDR3 DNA: TGTGCCAGCAGCCCAAAGCTTGGGGCCAACGTCCTGACTTTC.

The genes are TRBV19 and TRBJ1-3, with no clear D. The CDR3 is made up of 14 amino acids. CDR1 LNHDA and CDR2 SQIVND come from the germline V gene (reference sequence). Trimming cost V 7 bases and J 0 bases, with 10 bases left between them. CDR3 bases: TGTGCCAGTAAGCAGGCTTTCTCTGGAAACACCATATATTTT. Translation gives CASKQAFSGNTIYF.

The chain uses TRBV6-1 and TRBJ1-1; no reliable D call. The CDR3 is 14 residues long. The germline gives CDR1 MNHNS, CDR2 SASEGT. The germline V and J ends were trimmed by 4 bases and 4 bases, with 13 bases remaining between them. The CDR3 protein is CASSARGRVTEAFF. In DNA form, the CDR3 reads TGTGCCAGCAGTGCCCGGGGTCGGGTCACTGAAGCTTTCTTT.

The chain has TRBV6-5 and TRBJ1-4; D gene ambiguous. V shed 6 bases and J shed 7 bases, with 6 bases lying between them. CDR3 length: 11 amino acids. Germline assignment: CDR1 MNHEY and CDR2 SVGAGI. In DNA form, the CDR3 reads TGTGCCAGCAGGCTCCGTGAAAAACTGTTTTTT. It codes for CASRLREKLFF.

The V gene is TRBV5-6, the J gene TRBJ1-1; a possible D gene is TRBD1 (5 bases). Trimming shortened V by 2 bases and J by 0 bases, and 14 bases separated the two germline ends. In germline, CDR1 is SGHDT, CDR2 YYEEEE. The CDR3 extends over 16 amino acids. The DNA for the CDR3 is TGTGCCAGCAGCTTATTAGGGGTGGCTCTGAACACTGAAGCTTTCTTT. Encoded protein: CASSLLGVALNTEAFF.

The chain couples TRBV29-1 to TRBJ2-3, with TRBD1 matching 9 bases. Germline loops: CDR1 SQVTM, CDR2 ANQGSEA. Trimming at V came to 8 bases and at J to 3 bases, leaving 12 bases not matched to a gene. This CDR3 has 15 amino acids. The CDR3 DNA reads as TGCAGCACCTCCGTAGGACAGGGGCTGACAGATACGCAGTATTTT. It yields the protein CSTSVGQGLTDTQYF.

A remark on this clone: The junction departs from the called germline gene at one end, perhaps through a read error. The rearrangement uses TRBV4-2 and TRBJ2-3; 8 positions match TRBD2. The CDR3 is 16 residues long. Germline V gene data show CDR1 as LGHNA and CDR2 as YNFKEQ. The CDR3 here is CASSPAGAGGTNTQYF. The CDR3 DNA reads as TGTGCCAGCAGCCCAGCGGGGGCCGGTGGCACAAATACGCAGTATTTT.

In DNA, the CDR3 is TGTGCCAGCAGCTTAAACAGGAGGGACGAGCAGTACTTC. This gives the protein CASSLNRRDEQYF. The genes are TRBV11-1 and TRBJ2-7, with D possibly being TRBD2 (6 bases). Germline values: CDR1 SGHAT, CDR2 FQDESV (reference sequence). CDR3 length: 13 amino acids. V dropped 2 bases and J dropped 5 bases, with 10 bases sitting between them.

The chain couples TRBV7-9 to TRBJ2-5; no definite D call. CDR3 length: 11 residues. V gave up 0 bases and J gave up 4 bases, with 0 bases separating them. Per germline, CDR1 SEHNR and CDR2 FQNEAQ (reference sequence). The CDR3 DNA is TGTGCCAGCAGCTTAGCAGAGACCCAGTACTTC. Its protein product is CASSLAETQYF.

CDR3 coding DNA: TGCAGCGTTGAGGGGGTCAGGGGCACTGAAGCTTTCTTT. Protein product: CSVEGVRGTEAFF. The genes are TRBV29-1 and TRBJ1-1, with D tentatively TRBD1 (6 bases). Deletions cut 3 bases from V and 4 bases from J, with 12 bases between. Germline V CDR1 and CDR2: SQVTM, ANQGSEA. This CDR3 spans 13 amino acids.

The chain carries TRBV4-1 and TRBJ2-7, with 8 positions matching TRBD1. CDR3 length: 13 residues. Germline V gene sequence: CDR1 MGHRA, CDR2 YSYEKL. Germline trimming cut 3 bases from V and 6 bases from J; bases unmatched to any gene: 4. The chain's CDR3 is CASSHPQGGEQYF. The CDR3 nucleotides read TGCGCCAGCAGCCACCCACAGGGGGGCGAGCAGTACTTC.

The chain combines TRBV18 with TRBJ1-1; D remains ambiguous. CDR1 and CDR2 from the germline V gene are KGHSH and LQKENI. V lost 3 bases and J lost 1, with 15 bases in between. The CDR3 sequence is 16 residues long. The CDR3 DNA is TGTGCCAGCTCACCTACCCGGGGTCTTGAGAACACTGAAGCTTTCTTT. It translates to CASSPTRGLENTEAFF.

The chain links TRBV18 to TRBJ1-5; 10 bases line up with TRBD1. Germline values: CDR1 KGHSH, CDR2 LQKENI. The V gene end was trimmed by 3 bases and the J gene end by 4 bases; junction bases not matched to a gene: 3. The CDR3 has 15 amino acids. DNA of the CDR3: TGTGCCAGCTCACCGTGGGGACAGGGGAATCAGCCCCAGCATTTT. It yields the protein CASSPWGQGNQPQHF. Supplemented by reference TRBV18 and TRBJ1-5, the full variable domain reads NAGVMQNPRHLVRRRGQEARLRCSPMKGHSHVYWYRQLPEEGLKFMVYLQKENIIDESGMPKERFSAEFPKEGPSILRIQQVVRGDSAAYFCASSPWGQGNQPQHFGDGTRLSIL.

This clone appeared once. In DNA, the CDR3 is TGTGCCAGCAGCCCCCGGGTAGCCTCCTACGAGCAGTACTTC. Amino acid sequence: CASSPRVASYEQYF. V gene TRBV7-6 combines with J gene TRBJ2-7; D call uncertain. The germline gives CDR1 SGHVS, CDR2 FNYEAQ. The CDR3 length is 14 residues. Between the trimmed V and J ends, which lost 5 bases and 0 bases, there was a span of 11 bases. Drawing the rest from reference TRBV7-6 and TRBJ2-7, the complete variable domain is GAGVSQSPRYKVTKRGQDVALRCDPISGHVSLYWYRQALGQGPEFLTYFNYEAQQDKSGLPNDRFSAERPEGSISTLTIQRTEQRDSAMYRCASSPRVASYEQYFGPGTRLTVT.

The rearrangement links TRBV2 to TRBJ2-2, with D possibly TRBD1 on 7 matching bases. V gave up 11 bases and J gave up 0 bases, with 13 bases separating them. There are 14 residues in the CDR3. Germline V gives CDR1 SNHLY, CDR2 FYNNEI. The CDR3, as DNA: TGTGCCGGGCAGGGGGGCGCGAACACCGGGGAGCTGTTTTTT. This gives the protein CAGQGGANTGELFF.

The V call is TRBV5-5, the J call TRBJ2-3; TRBD1 matches at 7 bases. The CDR3 is made up of 13 amino acids. Looked up from germline, CDR1 is SGHKS and CDR2 is YYEKEE (reference sequence). V lost 5 bases, J lost 6 bases, and 6 bases stayed unmatched. CDR3 sequence: CASRPRGSDTQYF. Here the CDR3 DNA reads TGTGCCAGCAGGCCCAGGGGGAGTGATACGCAGTATTTT.